This TCR beta chain was documented in a study of T cell responses to AZD1222 COVID-19 vaccine (dated by TCRdb to about 2021). Concerning the study at large: AZD1222 recipients with second doses at about 4 weeks or about 12 weeks were pooled, because spike-specific TCR depth and breadth did not differ between schedules. A total of 233 trial participants underwent TCR sequencing, of whom approximately 200 had received two doses of AZD1222 and approximately 25 had received two doses of the MenACWY control vaccine. Trial participants were enrolled by age into 18-55, 56-69 and 70-plus year subgroups, with 148, 28 and 57 TCR-sequenced participants respectively. On the study overall, not on this receptor specifically: The vaccine-associated CD4 TCRs covered the entire spike protein, and the dominant responses fell in regions 160-218 and 743-854. No day 14 peak-response samples were available, so repertoires were characterized only after the peak T cell response. Spike-specific TCR breadth and depth rose significantly after two AZD1222 doses compared with day 0 and with MenACWY recipients. Participants were mostly white British, with more females than males. The authors suggested clonal diversity may have been underestimated. Reportedly, close to half of the unique spike-specific TCRs recognized epitopes lying outside the regions that are mutated in the B.1.351 and B.1.1.7 variants. Conclusions about previously exposed vaccinees were limited because only 5 or 6 AZD1222 recipients were SARS-CoV-2 seropositive at baseline. In the small 56-69-year group, the increase in depth fell short of significance, most likely because of low power.

This clone was seen more than once but under ten times. What antigen it recognizes has not been identified. One base away there is no much larger clone; base qualities are not given. The CDR3 regions of human TCRbeta chains were analyzed by immunosequencing. Processing in the source paper ran as follows. TCRs in the repertoires were compared against a reference library of SARS-CoV-2-specific TCRs that had been generated with the MIRA antigen-specificity platform. Breadth meant the fraction of unique TCRs that were SARS-CoV-2-associated, whereas depth meant the fraction of total T cells that were SARS-CoV-2-associated. Each spike-specific TCR was assigned to its reactive spike region and to a CD4 or CD8 class using the MIRA data. Log10-transformed breadth and depth values were compared by one-way ANOVA with Sidak's multiple comparisons tests. Drawn from immuneACCESS, this table holds only the in-frame rearrangements with V and J called that TCRdb kept. Clones are partly lost; checked studies trace under half to an unresolved V gene and leave the rest unexplained. That table supplies the V and J calls and clone size; D and trimming were determined from the DNA. The sample yields approximately 190,000 clones; roughly 92% were counted once. Approximately 1.4% of the sample is in the top ten clones.

The time point label corresponds to: baseline before first vaccination. The vaccinee samples were drawn from two UK trials, COV001 and COV002, one of which was a single-blind randomized controlled phase 2/3 trial testing AZD1222 (ChAdOx1 nCoV-19) in healthy adults. Trial participant PBMC samples were collected at day 0 and day 28 after the second dose for TCRbeta chain sequencing. The CDR3 runs 15 amino acids, cysteine and phenylalanine included. Only the CDR3 part of the read is kept: 45 bases, read in frame from the first base. At the junction V is shortened by 7 bases and J by 4 bases; bases outside the gene matches: 9. CDR1 and CDR2 were assigned from the germline V gene (reference sequence) as MNHNY and SVGAGI.

The material sequenced was peripheral blood, taken on day 0 of AZD1222 vaccination. The V and J genes are TRBV6-6 and TRBJ2-1, with 8 middle bases fitting TRBD1. The sequence came from an adult in good health. The CDR3 amino acid sequence is: CASMYGQGGYNEQFF. The DNA sequence is as follows: TGTGCCAGCATGTACGGACAGGGTGGGTACAATGAGCAGTTCTTC.